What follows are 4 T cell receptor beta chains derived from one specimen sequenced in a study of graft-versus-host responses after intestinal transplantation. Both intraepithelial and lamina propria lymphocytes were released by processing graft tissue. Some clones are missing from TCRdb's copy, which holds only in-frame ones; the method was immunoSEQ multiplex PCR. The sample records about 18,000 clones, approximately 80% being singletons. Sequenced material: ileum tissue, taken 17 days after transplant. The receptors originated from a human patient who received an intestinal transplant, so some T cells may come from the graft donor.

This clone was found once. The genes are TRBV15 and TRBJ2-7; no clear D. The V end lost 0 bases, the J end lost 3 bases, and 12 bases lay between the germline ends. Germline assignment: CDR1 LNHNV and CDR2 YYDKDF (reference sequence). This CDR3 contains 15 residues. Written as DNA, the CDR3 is TGTGCCACCAGCAGAGACCGCAATGGTTTCTACGAGCAGTACTTC. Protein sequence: CATSRDRNGFYEQYF.

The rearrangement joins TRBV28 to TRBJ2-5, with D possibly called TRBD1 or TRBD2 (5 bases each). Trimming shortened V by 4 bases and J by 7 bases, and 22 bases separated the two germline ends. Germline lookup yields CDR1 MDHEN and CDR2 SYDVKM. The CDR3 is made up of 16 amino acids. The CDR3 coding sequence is TGTGCCAGCAGTTCCCCCTACCGGGACGGCAAGGGGACCCAGTACTTC. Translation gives CASSSPYRDGKGTQYF.

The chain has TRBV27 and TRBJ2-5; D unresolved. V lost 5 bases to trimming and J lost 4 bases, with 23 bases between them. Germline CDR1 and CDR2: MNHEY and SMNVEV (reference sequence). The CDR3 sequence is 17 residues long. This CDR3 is CASSPETQVGLTETQYF. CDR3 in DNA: TGTGCCAGCAGTCCGGAAACCCAGGTTGGTCTCACAGAGACCCAGTACTTC.

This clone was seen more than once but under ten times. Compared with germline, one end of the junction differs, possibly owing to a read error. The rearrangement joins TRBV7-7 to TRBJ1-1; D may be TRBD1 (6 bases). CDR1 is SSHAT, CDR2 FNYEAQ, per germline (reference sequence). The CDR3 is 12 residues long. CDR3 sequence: CASPPGAPEAFF. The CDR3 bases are TGTGCTAGCCCCCCAGGGGCCCCTGAGGCTTTCTTT.